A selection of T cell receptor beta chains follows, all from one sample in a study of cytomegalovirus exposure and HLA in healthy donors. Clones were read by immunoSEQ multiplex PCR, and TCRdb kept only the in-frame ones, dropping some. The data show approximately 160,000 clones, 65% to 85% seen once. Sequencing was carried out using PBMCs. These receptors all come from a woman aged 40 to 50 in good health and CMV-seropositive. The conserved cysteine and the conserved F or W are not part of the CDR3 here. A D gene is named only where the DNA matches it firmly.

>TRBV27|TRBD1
ASMTGNSPLH
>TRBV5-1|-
ASSLEGPTEAF
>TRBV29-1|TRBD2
SVESPSGEVSSSYEQY
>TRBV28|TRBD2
ASNPAGVSYNEQF
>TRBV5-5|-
ASGGQWGDTEAF
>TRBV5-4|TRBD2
ASSSGLAGGADTQY
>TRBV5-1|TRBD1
ASRAGTGGMTYNSPLH
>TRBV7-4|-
ASKRHEGRTRRGDQPQH
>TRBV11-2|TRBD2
ASTQGRGGKDTQY
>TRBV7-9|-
ASSFPTVGNTIY
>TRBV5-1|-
ASSLQWRAGANGLT
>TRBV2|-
ASRSQGRGYGYT
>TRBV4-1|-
ASSPTASSYNEQF
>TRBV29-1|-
SASTGLETQY
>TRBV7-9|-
ASSLGPGGEAF
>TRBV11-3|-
ASSLSVNTEAF
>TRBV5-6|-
ASSLWGVQEKLF
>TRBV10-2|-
ASRNSGNAHNQPQH
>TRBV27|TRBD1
ASNQQGGSYNEQF
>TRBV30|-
AWSARSLGAGYATNEKLF
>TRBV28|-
ASSPATLDSPLH
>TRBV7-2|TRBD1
ASSLDISGTDYEQY
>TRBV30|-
AWSVKTTSLAKNSQY
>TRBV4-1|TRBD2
ASSPSGASGASTDTQY
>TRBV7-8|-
ASSLGQGLHEQY
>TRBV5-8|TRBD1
ASSRGTGAYNEQF
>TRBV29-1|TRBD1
SGGTGYDYEQY
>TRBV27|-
ASSPTAEWGLSSYT
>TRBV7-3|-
ASSRGARETQY